Described below is a single T cell receptor (beta chain) sequence and its context. This clone was observed a single time. Which antigen it targets is not known. No per-base quality is available; no much larger clone lies one base away. Additional DNA sequences in this sample encode the identical CDR3. Whole blood was collected in K2EDTA tubes by collaborating institutions according to the institutions' own protocols. For TCRbeta analysis, collaborators shipped samples in one of three forms: frozen whole blood, isolated PBMCs, or DNA extracted from either of those sample types. Reading from cysteine to phenylalanine, the CDR3 counts 13 amino acids. Of the read, only the CDR3 DNA is kept; its 39 bases are in frame from base 1. The V end loses 0 bases and the J end loses 5 bases, and a stretch of 8 bases separates them. According to the germline V gene, CDR1 reads SGDLS and CDR2 reads YYNGEE. TCRbeta CDR3 regions were amplified from genomic DNA by means of the immunoSEQ Assay, a bias-controlled multiplex PCR. In the source study's methods: Within the assay, amplification of reference gene primers was used to estimate how many nucleated cells each sample contained. Sequence reads were collapsed and filtered to measure the absolute abundance of every unique TCRbeta CDR3 rearrangement. Productive Simpson clonality was computed per sample as the square root of Simpson's diversity index over productive rearrangements. TCRdb obtained this table from immuneACCESS and retained in-frame rearrangements with V and J assigned. These tables miss some clones; where compared with another copy, unresolved V genes account for less than half of the shortfall, and the remainder is unexplained. That table is the source of V, J and clone size, and D and trimming were worked out from the DNA. The sample table holds around 85,000 clones, of which about 82% were seen once. The top ten clonotypes cover 7.5% to 9.5% of the sample.

These data come from a study of blood T cell repertoires in COVID-19 (dated by TCRdb to about 2020). About the study as a whole: Collaborator samples came from the United States, Italy and Spain and covered acute and convalescent phases of COVID-19. The material from the prospective study consisted of cDNA or gDNA derived from T cells, B-cell-depleted T cells, or PBMCs. Subjects who had been exposed to COVID-19, were actively infected with it, or had recovered from it provided the deeply sampled blood TCRbeta repertoires that made up the dataset. A freely available public database, intended as a resource for researchers studying the immune response to SARS-CoV-2, is where the repertoires were released. Samples were obtained from the ongoing ImmuneRACE study (first 160 participants) and from 950 to 1,500 subjects provided by 6 global collaborators. A de-identified subject ID, COVID-19 status, age in years and sex were almost always included in the sample metadata. Where available, HLA class I and class II types were taken from metadata supplied by the sample provider and were not determined by assay-based typing. What the research found in general, with its limitations: The amount of clinical and demographic metadata varied by source and participant and was provided uncurated.

The receptor comes from a man in his fifties or sixties with active COVID-19. The V gene is TRBV9 and the J gene is TRBJ1-1, with the D gene too uncertain to name. Source material: peripheral blood. The base sequence is TGTGCCAGCAGCGTAGTTGCCGGGACTGAAGCTTTCTTT. Its product reads: CASSVVAGTEAFF. The reference TRBV9 and TRBJ1-1 proteins fill in what lies around the CDR3, so the full variable domain reads DSGVTQTPKHLITATGQRVTLRCSPRSGDLSVYWYQQSLDQGLQFLIQYYNGEERAKGNILERFSAQQFPDLHSELNLSSLELGDSALYFCASSVVAGTEAFFGQGTRLTVV.